This paragraph reports one T cell receptor beta chain. What it binds is not known. The entry originates in a study of graft-versus-host responses after intestinal transplantation. On the study more broadly: Isolated intestinal, liver-intestinal, or multivisceral transplants were what recipients had. Every transplant recipient was induced with anti-thymocyte globulin, then maintained on tacrolimus and steroids for about 3 years.

The CDR3 sequence is 15 residues long. Germline-derived CDR1 and CDR2 are MNHEY and SVGAGI. V dropped 6 bases and J dropped 2; count of bases not matched to a gene: 6. The repertoire was sequenced with immunoSEQ multiplex PCR; TCRdb's copy has only in-frame clones and lacks some. The sample includes tens of thousands of clones, over 90% of them seen just once. Study-wide results and limits: GvH clones occurred in recipient marrow; some first appeared in ileum or blood. Circulating GvH clones peaking coincided with falling HvG clones soon after transplant.

This TCR was sampled from a human donor who was the organ donor for an intestinal transplant. The rearrangement links TRBV6-5 to TRBJ2-3; 9 nucleotides match TRBD2. The starting material was unstimulated CD4+ T cells sorted from spleen or lymph node cells, obtained before transplant. For the CDR3, the DNA is TGTGCCAGCAGAGCCAGCGGGGGGTACACAGATACGCAGTATTTT. This gives the protein CASRASGGYTDTQYF.